These T cell receptor beta chains were read from a single sample in a study of human T cells and chemical hapten exposure. TCRdb independently ran MiXCR on the RACE reads; one entry per CDR3 protein. The table includes some 400,000 distinct CDR3 sequences, approximately 5% detected once. The source was whole blood, collected in connection with sensitization to the hapten diphenylcyclopropenone (DPC). The receptors were gathered from a woman aged 45-59 years with alopecia areata. Some clones in this sample may be carry-over from other donors' samples. Each CDR3 is given with its conserved first and last residue. Each record gives: D gene, V gene, J gene, clone size, CDR3 protein, CDR3 DNA. The D gene is left open where the match is weak. Expanded clones are given a class, and other clones once, few, many or no size at all.

>-|TRBV20-1|TRBJ1-1|many
CSARDGSGMMNTEAFF
TGCAGTGCTAGAGATGGATCAGGGATGATGAACACTGAAGCTTTCTTT
>-|TRBV11-2|TRBJ2-3|few
CASSEEGAGPTDTQYF
TGTGCCAGCAGCGAAGAGGGCGCAGGACCCACAGATACGCAGTATTTT
>-|TRBV14|TRBJ2-1|-
CASSQSGPHRFF
TGTGCCAGCAGCCAATCGGGCCCACACCGGTTCTTC
>-|TRBV30|TRBJ1-5|few
CAWSEGMSNQPQHF
TGTGCCTGGAGTGAAGGGATGAGCAATCAGCCCCAGCATTTT
>TRBD1|TRBV3-1|TRBJ1-5|-
CASSQDGTGLNQPQHF
TGTGCCAGCAGCCAAGATGGGACAGGGTTAAATCAGCCCCAGCATTTT
>-|TRBV4-2|TRBJ2-1|-
CASSQDPGTIAYEQFF
TGTGCCAGCAGCCAAGATCCCGGGACCATCGCCTATGAGCAGTTCTTC
>TRBD1|TRBV12-3/TRBV12-4|TRBJ1-1|many
CASSLQGGTEAFF
TGTGCCAGCAGTTTGCAGGGGGGCACTGAAGCTTTCTTT
>-|TRBV3-1|TRBJ1-5|-
CASSPGGGRQPQHF
TGTGCCAGCAGCCCAGGAGGGGGGAGGCAGCCCCAGCATTTT
>-|TRBV2|TRBJ2-7|-
CASSDAAASYEQYF
TGTGCCAGCAGTGACGCTGCGGCCTCCTACGAGCAGTACTTC
>-|TRBV7-9|TRBJ1-2|many
CASSLADHYGYTF
TGTGCCAGCAGCTTGGCAGACCACTATGGCTACACCTTC
>-|TRBV6-5|TRBJ2-7|many
CASSYFSGDEQYF
TGTGCCAGCAGTTATTTCTCGGGGGACGAGCAGTACTTC
>-|TRBV6-6|TRBJ1-2|many
CASSYRRSGPVVDYGYTF
TGTGCCAGCAGTTATAGGAGGTCAGGGCCCGTTGTGGACTATGGCTACACCTTC
>-|TRBV9|TRBJ2-7|-
CASSVGGQFYEQYF
TGTGCCAGCAGCGTCGGGGGACAGTTCTACGAGCAGTACTTC
>-|TRBV6-2/TRBV6-3|TRBJ2-2|few
CASRPVLGTNTGELFF
TGTGCCAGCAGGCCTGTACTAGGGACGAACACCGGGGAGCTGTTTTTT
>-|TRBV5-1|TRBJ1-4|few
CASSSYLGEKLFF
TGCGCCAGCAGCTCCTATTTAGGTGAAAAACTGTTTTTT
>-|TRBV28|TRBJ2-3|many
CASSGEQNTDTQYF
TGTGCCAGCAGTGGGGAACAAAACACAGATACGCAGTATTTT
>TRBD2|TRBV3-1|TRBJ2-3|-
CASSHTSGTYTQYF
TGTGCCAGCAGCCACACTAGCGGGACCTATACGCAGTATTTT
>TRBD2|TRBV4-1|TRBJ2-1|few
CASTSPGTSGGDNEQFF
TGCGCCAGCACCAGTCCCGGGACTAGCGGGGGGGACAATGAGCAGTTCTTC
>-|TRBV20-1|TRBJ1-5|few
CSARDLSRGSNQPQHF
TGCAGTGCTAGAGATCTGTCCCGCGGGAGCAATCAGCCCCAGCATTTT
>TRBD2|TRBV20-1|TRBJ2-7|many
CSARSGGPPYEQYF
TGCAGTGCTAGGAGCGGGGGACCTCCGTACGAGCAGTACTTC
>-|TRBV7-2|TRBJ2-3|many
CASSRPGQSTDTQYF
TGTGCCAGCAGCCGGCCCGGGCAAAGCACAGATACGCAGTATTTT
>-|TRBV9|TRBJ1-2|few
CASTMTGNYGYTF
TGTGCCAGCACCATGACTGGGAACTATGGCTACACCTTC
>-|TRBV28|TRBJ2-3|many
CASRGGGTDTQYF
TGTGCCAGTCGGGGTGGTGGCACAGATACGCAGTATTTT
>-|TRBV4-3|TRBJ2-6|-
CASGSWSSGANVLTF
TGCGCCAGCGGGTCCTGGTCCTCTGGGGCCAACGTCCTGACTTTC
>-|TRBV12-3/TRBV12-4|TRBJ1-1|few
CASSLNGNLNDEAFF
TGTGCCAGCAGTTTAAATGGGAACTTGAATGATGAAGCTTTCTTT
>TRBD1|TRBV5-1|TRBJ1-2|few
CASSWRTGELRDYGYTF
TGCGCCAGCAGCTGGAGGACAGGGGAATTAAGGGACTATGGCTACACCTTC
>-|TRBV2|TRBJ2-1|-
CASVRDLTYNEQFF
TGTGCCAGTGTGCGGGACCTTACCTACAATGAGCAGTTCTTC
>TRBD1|TRBV12-3/TRBV12-4|TRBJ1-2|-
CASSPSRQGQNYGYTF
TGTGCCAGCAGCCCCTCCCGACAGGGACAGAACTATGGCTACACCTTC
>-|TRBV29-1|TRBJ2-1|many
CSVGDDSSYNEQFF
TGCAGCGTTGGTGACGACAGCTCCTACAATGAGCAGTTCTTC
>-|TRBV7-2|TRBJ2-1|many
CASSLAWGADEQFF
TGTGCCAGCAGCTTAGCATGGGGGGCGGATGAGCAGTTCTTC
>TRBD2|TRBV5-1|TRBJ2-5|many
CASTERGGQETQYF
TGCGCCAGCACCGAGCGGGGGGGCCAAGAGACCCAGTACTTC
>TRBD1|TRBV6-1|TRBJ2-1|few
CASSSGQGRYNEQFF
TGTGCCAGCAGCTCCGGACAGGGTCGGTACAATGAGCAGTTCTTC
>-|TRBV6-6|TRBJ2-3|few
CASSQGRRYDTQYF
TGTGCCAGCAGCCAGGGGAGGCGTTACGATACGCAGTATTTT
>TRBD1|TRBV3-1|TRBJ1-4|many
CASSHRDRKTNEKLFF
TGTGCCAGCAGCCATAGGGACAGGAAAACTAATGAAAAACTGTTTTTT
>TRBD2|TRBV9|TRBJ2-2|few
CASSVGVAGYTGELFF
TGTGCCAGCAGCGTAGGGGTAGCGGGGTACACCGGGGAGCTGTTTTTT
>-|TRBV27|TRBJ1-1|few
CASSYRILRTEAFF
TGTGCCAGCAGTTACCGGATCCTGAGGACTGAAGCTTTCTTT
>-|TRBV27|TRBJ1-1|few
CASSLLLLPEEAFF
TGTGCCAGCAGTTTACTCCTCCTTCCAGAAGAAGCTTTCTTT
>-|TRBV5-1|TRBJ2-7|many
CASSLRQTYEQYF
TGCGCCAGCAGCCTACGACAGACCTACGAGCAGTACTTC
>TRBD2|TRBV9|TRBJ2-1|many
CASSASGAGGAYNEQFF
TGTGCCAGCAGCGCTTCAGGGGCCGGGGGGGCCTACAATGAGCAGTTCTTC
>-|TRBV5-1|TRBJ2-3|many
CASSLWDARTDTQYF
TGCGCCAGCAGCTTGTGGGACGCCCGCACAGATACGCAGTATTTT
>TRBD1|TRBV24-1|TRBJ2-5|many
CATSDLSGGQETQYF
TGTGCCACCAGTGATTTGTCAGGGGGCCAAGAGACCCAGTACTTC
>TRBD2|TRBV12-3/TRBV12-4|TRBJ2-7|-
CASRTTSGSSYEQYF
TGTGCCAGCAGAACGACTAGCGGCAGCTCCTACGAGCAGTACTTC
>-|TRBV2|TRBJ2-3|-
CASTREGGPEDTQYF
TGTGCCAGCACCCGAGAAGGGGGGCCTGAAGATACGCAGTATTTT
>TRBD1|TRBV12-3/TRBV12-4|TRBJ2-2|many
CASTLTGGSTGELFF
TGTGCCAGCACCCTTACAGGGGGCAGCACCGGGGAGCTGTTTTTT
>TRBD1|TRBV18|TRBJ2-2|many
CASSPDRSTGELFF
TGTGCCAGCTCACCGGACAGGTCCACCGGGGAGCTGTTTTTT